The clone carrying this T cell receptor beta chain came up a few times. The data are from a study of T cells in Graves' hyperthyroidism and ophthalmopathy. The investigators amplified TCR beta CDR3 regions from RNA transcripts. A set of HTBI primers served as the primers for a first-round RT-PCR of the TCR CDR3. TCRdb used MiXCR to reprocess the multiplex PCR reads, holding one entry per CDR3 protein. The table shows about 300,000 distinct CDR3 sequences, with approximately 13% occurring only once. Uncontrolled infection, other autoimmune disease, pregnancy and lactation each barred patients from inclusion. 10 ml of fresh peripheral blood supplied the PBMCs. CDR1 and CDR2 from the germline V gene are DFQATT and SNEGSKA (reference sequence). Trimming took 3 bases from V and 7 from J; bases not matched to a gene: 8. This CDR3 spans 15 amino acids.

Material: blood. The rearrangement links TRBV20-1 to TRBJ2-1, with 11 bases identical to TRBD2. This clonotype was sampled from a woman in her thirties or forties with Graves' hyperthyroidism. The CDR3 is CSARLLAGEGNEQFF. The CDR3 nucleotides read TGCAGTGCTAGGCTACTAGCGGGAGAAGGGAATGAGCAGTTCTTC.